This TCR beta chain was recovered during a study of glioma-infiltrating T cells after dendritic cell vaccination. V lost 0 bases, J lost 3 bases, and 6 bases lay in between. Germline V gives CDR1 SGHNT, CDR2 YYREEE (reference sequence). The CDR3 runs 13 residues. Sequenced by immunoSEQ multiplex PCR; TCRdb stores in-frame clones only, minus some. The repertoire holds almost 65,000 clones, with 80% to 85% as singletons. The TCR originated in a human donor with glioblastoma. Specimen: blood, collected before dendritic cell vaccination. The chain has TRBV5-4 and TRBJ1-1; D is uncertain. CDR3 in DNA: TGTGCCAGCAGCTTGGACGCAGACACTGAAGCTTTCTTT. It yields the protein CASSLDADTEAFF.